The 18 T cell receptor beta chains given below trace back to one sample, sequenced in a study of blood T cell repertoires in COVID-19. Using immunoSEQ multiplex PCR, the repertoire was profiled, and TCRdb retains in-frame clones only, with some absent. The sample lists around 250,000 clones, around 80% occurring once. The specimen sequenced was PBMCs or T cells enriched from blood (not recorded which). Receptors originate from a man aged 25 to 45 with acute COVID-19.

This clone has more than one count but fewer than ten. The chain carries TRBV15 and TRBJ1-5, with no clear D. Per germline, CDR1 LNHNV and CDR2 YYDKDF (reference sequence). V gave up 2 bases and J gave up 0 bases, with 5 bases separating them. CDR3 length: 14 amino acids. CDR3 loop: CATSRRSSNQPQHF. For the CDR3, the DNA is TGTGCCACCAGCAGACGGTCTAGCAATCAGCCCCAGCATTTT.

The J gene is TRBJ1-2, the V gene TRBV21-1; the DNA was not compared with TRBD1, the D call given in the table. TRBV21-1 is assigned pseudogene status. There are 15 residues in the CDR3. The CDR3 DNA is TGTGCCAGCAGCACTTGGGACAGGGCTTCCCTTGGCTACACCTTC. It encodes CASSTWDRASLGYTF.

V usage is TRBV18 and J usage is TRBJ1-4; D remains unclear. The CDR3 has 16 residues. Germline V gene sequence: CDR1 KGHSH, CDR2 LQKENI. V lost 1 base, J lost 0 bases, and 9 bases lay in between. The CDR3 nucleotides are TGTGCCAGCTCACCACGGCCACCAGCAACTAATGAAAAACTGTTTTTT. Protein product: CASSPRPPATNEKLFF.

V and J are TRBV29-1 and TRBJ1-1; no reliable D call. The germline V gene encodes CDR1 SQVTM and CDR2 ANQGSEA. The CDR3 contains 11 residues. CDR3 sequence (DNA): TGCACCACGGAGCGGGACACTGAAGCTTTCTTT. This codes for CTTERDTEAFF.

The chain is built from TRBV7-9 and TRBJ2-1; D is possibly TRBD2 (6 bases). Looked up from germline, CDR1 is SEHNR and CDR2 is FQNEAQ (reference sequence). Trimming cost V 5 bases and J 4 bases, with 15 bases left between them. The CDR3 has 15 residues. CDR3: CASSPQGGRYNEQFF. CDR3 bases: TGTGCCAGCAGCCCCCAGGGAGGACGATACAATGAGCAGTTCTTC.

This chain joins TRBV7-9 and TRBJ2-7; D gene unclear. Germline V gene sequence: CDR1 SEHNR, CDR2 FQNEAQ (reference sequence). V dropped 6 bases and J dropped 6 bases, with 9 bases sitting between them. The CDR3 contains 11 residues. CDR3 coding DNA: TGTGCCAGCAGTCGTTCGGGCGAGCAGTACGTC. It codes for CASSRSGEQYV.

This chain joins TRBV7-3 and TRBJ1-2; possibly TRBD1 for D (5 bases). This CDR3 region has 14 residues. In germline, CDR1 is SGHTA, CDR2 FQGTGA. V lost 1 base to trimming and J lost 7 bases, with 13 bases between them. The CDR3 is CASSLKEGLGGYTF. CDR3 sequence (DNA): TGTGCCAGCAGCTTAAAGGAGGGGCTGGGTGGCTACACCTTC. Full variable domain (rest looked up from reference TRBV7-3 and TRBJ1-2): GAGVSQTPSNKVTEKGKYVELRCDPISGHTALYWYRQSLGQGPEFLIYFQGTGAADDSGLPNDRFFAVRPEGSVSTLKIQRTERGDSAVYLCASSLKEGLGGYTFGSGTRLTVV.

The CDR3 coding sequence is TGTGCCAGTAGTGCACACAGGGTGACAGAGACCCAGCCCCAGCATTTT. It is translated as CASSAHRVTETQPQHF. The rearrangement links TRBV19 to TRBJ1-5, with D perhaps matching TRBD1 (6 bases). The V end lost 5 bases, the J end lost 7 bases, and 21 bases lay between the germline ends. Germline CDR1 LNHDA, CDR2 SQIVND (reference sequence). This CDR3 is built from 16 residues. Based on the CDR3 plus reference TRBV19 and TRBJ1-5, the full variable domain is DGGITQSPKYLFRKEGQNVTLSCEQNLNHDAMYWYRQDPGQGLRLIYYSQIVNDFQKGDIAEGYSVSREKKESFPLTVTSAQKNPTAFYLCASSAHRVTETQPQHFGDGTRLSIL.

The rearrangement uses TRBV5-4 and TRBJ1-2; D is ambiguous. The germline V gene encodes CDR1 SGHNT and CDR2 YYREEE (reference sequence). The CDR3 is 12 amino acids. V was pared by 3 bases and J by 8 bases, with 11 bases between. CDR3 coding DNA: TGTGCCAGCAGCTCGCGAAGCGGCGGCTACACCTTC. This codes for CASSSRSGGYTF.

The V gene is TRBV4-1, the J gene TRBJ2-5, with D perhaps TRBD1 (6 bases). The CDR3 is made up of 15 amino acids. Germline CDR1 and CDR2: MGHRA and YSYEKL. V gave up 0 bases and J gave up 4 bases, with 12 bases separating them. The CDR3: CASSQDLGTRETQYF. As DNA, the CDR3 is TGCGCCAGCAGCCAAGATCTAGGGACAAGAGAGACCCAGTACTTC.

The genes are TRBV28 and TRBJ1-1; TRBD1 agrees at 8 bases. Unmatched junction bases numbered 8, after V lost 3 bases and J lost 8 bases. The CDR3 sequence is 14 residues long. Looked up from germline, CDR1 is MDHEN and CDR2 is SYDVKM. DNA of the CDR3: TGTGCCAGCAGTTTTAGGGGCACAGGGGGAGAAGCTTTCTTT. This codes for CASSFRGTGGEAFF.

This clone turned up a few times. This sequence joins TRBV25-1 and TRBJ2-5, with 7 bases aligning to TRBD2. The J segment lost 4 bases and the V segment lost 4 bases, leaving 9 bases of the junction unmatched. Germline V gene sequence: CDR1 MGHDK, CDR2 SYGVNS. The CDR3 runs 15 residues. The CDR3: CASSGGEGRGETQYF. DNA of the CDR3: TGTGCCAGCAGTGGGGGTGAGGGGAGGGGAGAGACCCAGTACTTC.

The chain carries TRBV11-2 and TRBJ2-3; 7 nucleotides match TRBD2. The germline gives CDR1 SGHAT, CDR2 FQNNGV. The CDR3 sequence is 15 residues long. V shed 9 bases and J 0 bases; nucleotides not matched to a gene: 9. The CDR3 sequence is CASSRGTLSTDTQYF. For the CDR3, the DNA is TGTGCCAGTTCGCGGGGGACTCTTAGCACAGATACGCAGTATTTT.

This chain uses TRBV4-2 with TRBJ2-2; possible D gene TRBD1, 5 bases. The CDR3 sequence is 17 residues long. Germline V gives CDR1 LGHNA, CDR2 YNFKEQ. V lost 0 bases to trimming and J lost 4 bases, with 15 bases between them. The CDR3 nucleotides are TGTGCCAGCAGCCAAGAATCCCGTCAGGGTGGCACCGGGGAGCTGTTTTTT. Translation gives CASSQESRQGGTGELFF.

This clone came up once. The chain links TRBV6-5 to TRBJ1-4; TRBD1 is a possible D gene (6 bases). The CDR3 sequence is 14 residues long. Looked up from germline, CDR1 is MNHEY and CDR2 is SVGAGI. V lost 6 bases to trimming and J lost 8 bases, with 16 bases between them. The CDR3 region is CASRNRVLSEKLFF. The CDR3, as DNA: TGTGCCAGCAGGAACAGGGTCCTTTCGGAAAAACTGTTTTTT.

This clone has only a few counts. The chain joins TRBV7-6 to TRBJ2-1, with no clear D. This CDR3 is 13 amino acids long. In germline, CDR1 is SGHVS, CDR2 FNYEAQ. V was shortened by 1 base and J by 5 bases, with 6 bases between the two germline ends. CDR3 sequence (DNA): TGTGCCAGCAGCTTAGACGGTAACAATGAGCAGTTCTTC. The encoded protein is CASSLDGNNEQFF.

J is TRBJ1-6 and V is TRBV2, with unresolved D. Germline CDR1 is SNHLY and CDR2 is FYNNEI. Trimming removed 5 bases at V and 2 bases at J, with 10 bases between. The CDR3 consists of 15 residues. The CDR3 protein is CASSSGIPYNSPLHF. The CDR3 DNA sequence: TGTGCCAGCAGTTCGGGGATCCCCTATAATTCACCCCTCCACTTT. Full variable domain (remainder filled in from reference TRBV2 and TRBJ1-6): EPEVTQTPSHQVTQMGQEVILRCVPISNHLYFYWYRQILGQKVEFLVSFYNNEISEKSEIFDDQFSVERPDGSNFTLKIRSTKLEDSAMYFCASSSGIPYNSPLHFGNGTRLTVT.

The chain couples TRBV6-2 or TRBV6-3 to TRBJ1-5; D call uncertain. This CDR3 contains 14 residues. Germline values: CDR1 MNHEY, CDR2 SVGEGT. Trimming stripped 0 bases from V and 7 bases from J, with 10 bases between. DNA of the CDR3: TGTGCCAGCAGTTACTCGAGTCGGGGACAGCCCCAGCATTTT. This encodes CASSYSSRGQPQHF.